The 13 T cell receptor beta chains below all came from one sample that was sequenced in a study of CD8 T cells in Susac syndrome. cDNA came from approximately 0.5 to 1 ug RNA primed by random hexamers. MiXCR was run by TCRdb on the immunoSEQ multiplex PCR reads, yielding one entry per CDR3 protein. The sample includes approximately 77,000 distinct CDR3 sequences, approximately 94% of them seen just once. Sequenced sample: CD4+ T cells from PBMCs. The receptors were gathered from a human donor with Susac syndrome.

The chain uses TRBV6-2 or TRBV6-3 and TRBJ1-1; D may be TRBD1 (5 bases). Trimming cost V 4 bases and J 4 bases, with 13 bases left between them. The CDR3 has 14 amino acids. Germline V gives CDR1 MNHEY, CDR2 SVGEGT. CDR3 DNA sequence: TGTGCCAGCAGTTCCTCAGGGATCGTCACTGAAGCTTTCTTT. Residues: CASSSSGIVTEAFF.

The rearrangement links TRBV24-1 to TRBJ2-3; D might be TRBD1 or TRBD2, each matching 6 bases. The CDR3 runs to 16 residues. Germline V gives CDR1 KGHDR, CDR2 SFDVKD. V lost 6 bases and J 0 bases, leaving 15 bases between the germline ends. This CDR3 is CATSSSGAPSTDTQYF. CDR3 nucleotides: TGTGCCACCAGTTCCTCGGGGGCCCCGAGCACAGATACGCAGTATTTT.

The chain is built from TRBV6-2 or TRBV6-3 and TRBJ1-1; D uncertain. Germline V lookup: CDR1 MNHEY, CDR2 SVGEGT. This CDR3 contains 15 residues. Trimming removed 7 bases from V and 7 bases from J, with 22 bases in between. CDR3 DNA: TGTGCCAGCACGGGCTTTATTGAGCGAAGGTTTGAAGCTTTCTTT. This gives the protein CASTGFIERRFEAFF.

The chain combines TRBV7-3 with TRBJ2-3, with TRBD1 identical over 7 bases. The germline V gene encodes CDR1 SGHTA and CDR2 FQGTGA. The CDR3 spans 16 residues. V was clipped by 5 bases and J by 2 bases; unmatched bases: 10. CDR3 sequence reads: CASSLSGQAYTDTQYF. DNA of the CDR3: TGTGCCAGCAGCCTCTCAGGACAGGCCTACACAGATACGCAGTATTTT.

The rearrangement uses TRBV11-2 and TRBJ2-7; 8 bases align to TRBD2. The germline V gene encodes CDR1 SGHAT and CDR2 FQNNGV. There are 13 residues in the CDR3. V shed 1 base, J shed 4 bases, and the junction held 0 bases outside the gene matches. CDR3 nucleotide sequence: TGTGCCAGCAGCTTAGGCGGGAGGTACGAGCAGTACTTC. Amino acids: CASSLGGRYEQYF.

The V and J genes are TRBV5-1 and TRBJ1-1, with no clear D. The V and J ends lost 3 bases and 5 bases respectively, with 11 bases between them. This CDR3 contains 13 residues. The V gene's germline CDR1 is SGHRS and CDR2 YFSETQ. As DNA, the CDR3 is TGCGCCAGCAGCTCAGCCGGAGGGACTGAAGCTTTCTTT. It specifies CASSSAGGTEAFF.

This rearrangement joins TRBV12-3 or TRBV12-4 to TRBJ2-7, with 11 bases aligning to TRBD2. V gave up 2 bases and J gave up 2 bases; unmatched junction bases: 11. There are 18 residues in the CDR3. The CDR3 loop reads CASSLSGQTLAGAYEQYF. In nucleotides, the CDR3 is TGTGCCAGCAGTTTATCAGGACAGACACTAGCGGGGGCCTACGAGCAGTACTTC.

V and J are TRBV2 and TRBJ1-2, with D possibly matching TRBD1 (5 bases). There are 13 residues in the CDR3. Trimming pared 8 bases from V and 8 bases from J, leaving 18 bases between. The V gene's germline CDR1 is SNHLY and CDR2 FYNNEI. The CDR3 sequence: CASVRDGPGGYTF. The CDR3 bases are TGTGCCAGCGTCCGGGACGGACCGGGCGGCTACACCTTC. Combining the CDR3 with reference TRBV2 and TRBJ1-2 gives the whole variable domain EPEVTQTPSHQVTQMGQEVILRCVPISNHLYFYWYRQILGQKVEFLVSFYNNEISEKSEIFDDQFSVERPDGSNFTLKIRSTKLEDSAMYFCASVRDGPGGYTFGSGTRLTVV.

The genes are TRBV20-1 and TRBJ2-5; D may match TRBD1 or TRBD2 (6 bases each). The germline gives CDR1 DFQATT, CDR2 SNEGSKA (reference sequence). This CDR3 has 12 residues. Trimming shortened V by 1 base and J by 5 bases, and 8 bases separated the two germline ends. This chain's CDR3 is CSARGGGETQYF. In nucleotides, the CDR3 is TGCAGTGCTAGAGGAGGGGGGGAGACCCAGTACTTC.

The rearrangement joins TRBV10-3 to TRBJ1-1, with 7 bases matching TRBD1. CDR1 and CDR2 (germline): ENHRY, SYGVKD. Trimming removed 6 bases from V and 5 bases from J; junction bases left unmatched: 12. The CDR3 runs 15 residues. The CDR3, as DNA: TGTGCCATCAGCGGGAAGGGGGCCCTGGGGACTGAAGCTTTCTTT. Protein sequence: CAISGKGALGTEAFF.

This clonotype was seen only once. The rearrangement links TRBV12-5 to TRBJ1-2, with D possibly TRBD1 on 5 matching bases. Germline CDR1 reads LGHNT; CDR2 reads FRNRAP. There are 11 residues in the CDR3. Deletions cut 7 bases from V and 6 bases from J, with 9 bases between. CDR3 in DNA: TGTGCTAGTGCGGGGACCCATGGCTACACCTTC. Its translation: CASAGTHGYTF. Using reference TRBV12-5 and TRBJ1-2 for the parts outside the CDR3, the full variable domain is DARVTQTPRHKVTEMGQEVTMRCQPILGHNTVFWYRQTMMQGLELLAYFRNRAPLDDSGMPKDRFSAEMPDATLATLKIQPSEPRDSAVYFCASAGTHGYTFGSGTRLTVV.

The chain couples TRBV28 to TRBJ1-5, with TRBD1 as a possible D gene (5 bases). From germline, CDR1 is MDHEN and CDR2 SYDVKM. V was shortened by 6 bases and J by 10 bases, with 16 bases between the two germline ends. The CDR3 extends over 13 amino acids. Here the CDR3 DNA reads TGTGCCAGCAGCATTCGTCAGGGCAGCCCCCAGCATTTT. Amino acids: CASSIRQGSPQHF.

The CDR3 loop reads CAIRREKETQYF. The CDR3 DNA follows: TGTGCCATCCGGAGGGAAAAAGAGACCCAGTACTTC. V and J are TRBV10-3 and TRBJ2-5; possibly TRBD2 for D (6 bases). Trimming stripped 8 bases from V and 3 bases from J, with 10 bases between. CDR3 length: 12 residues. The germline V gene has CDR1 ENHRY and CDR2 SYGVKD.